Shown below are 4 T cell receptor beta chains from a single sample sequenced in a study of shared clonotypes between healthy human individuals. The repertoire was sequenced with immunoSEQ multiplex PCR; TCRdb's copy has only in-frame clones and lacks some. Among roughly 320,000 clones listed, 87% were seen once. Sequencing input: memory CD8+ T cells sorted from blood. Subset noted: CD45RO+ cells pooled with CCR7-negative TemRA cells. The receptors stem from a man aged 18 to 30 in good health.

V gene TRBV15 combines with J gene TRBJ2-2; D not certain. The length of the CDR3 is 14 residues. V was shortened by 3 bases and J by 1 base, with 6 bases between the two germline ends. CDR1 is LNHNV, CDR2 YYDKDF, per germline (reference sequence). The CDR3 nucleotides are TGTGCCACCAGCAGGGCCGGGAACACCGGGGAGCTGTTTTTT. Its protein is CATSRAGNTGELFF.

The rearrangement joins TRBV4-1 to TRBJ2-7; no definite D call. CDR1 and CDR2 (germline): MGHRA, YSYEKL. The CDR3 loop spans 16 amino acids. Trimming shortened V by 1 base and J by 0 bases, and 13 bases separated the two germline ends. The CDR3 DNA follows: TGCGCCAGCAGCCAAGGGACCGGACCGAACTCCTACGAGCAGTACTTC. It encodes CASSQGTGPNSYEQYF.

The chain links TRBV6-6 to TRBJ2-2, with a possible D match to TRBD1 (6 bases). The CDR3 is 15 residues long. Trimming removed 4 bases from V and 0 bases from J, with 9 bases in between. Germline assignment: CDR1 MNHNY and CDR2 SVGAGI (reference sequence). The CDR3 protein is CASSWTVTNTGELFF. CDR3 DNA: TGTGCCAGCAGTTGGACAGTTACGAACACCGGGGAGCTGTTTTTT.

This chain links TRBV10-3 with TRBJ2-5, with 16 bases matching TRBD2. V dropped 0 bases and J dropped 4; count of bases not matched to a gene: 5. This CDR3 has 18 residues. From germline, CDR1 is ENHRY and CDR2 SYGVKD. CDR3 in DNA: TGTGCCATCAGTGAGTCGGGACTAGCGGGGGGGCCTCGAGAGACCCAGTACTTC. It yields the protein CAISESGLAGGPRETQYF.